Each of the 18 T cell receptor beta chains below was sequenced from the same sample in a study of STAT3 mutations in large granular lymphocyte leukemia. Study-level findings and limits: In T-cell large granular lymphocyte leukemia, about half of patients showed multiple immunodominant subclonotypes.

Sequencing used immunoSEQ multiplex PCR; TCRdb keeps in-frame clones, though not all of them. This table has 2,500 to 3,500 clones, around 46% appearing once. Their antigens remain unidentified. Sample: peripheral blood mononuclear cells. The receptors here all came from a man in his fifties or sixties with T-cell large granular lymphocyte leukemia. Some clones in this sample may be carry-over from other donors' samples.

This clone was counted between two and nine times. CDR3 in DNA: TGTGCCAGTAGCCCCCCACCGGGACAGGGTTATGGCTACACCTTC. Translation: CASSPPPGQGYGYTF. The V and J genes are TRBV19 and TRBJ1-2; 9 nucleotides line up with TRBD1. Trimming at V came to 6 bases and at J to 5 bases, leaving 10 bases not matched to a gene. This CDR3 region has 15 residues. Germline-derived CDR1 and CDR2 are LNHDA and SQIVND (reference sequence).

This clone was found a few times. The chain joins TRBV13 to TRBJ2-3; 7 bases are shared with TRBD1. The trim removed 0 bases at V and 3 bases at J, leaving 3 bases unmatched. Germline assignment: CDR1 PRHDT and CDR2 FYEKMQ (reference sequence). The CDR3 totals 15 residues. CDR3 coding DNA: TGTGCCAGCAGCTTAGGGACAGGGTGGACAGATACGCAGTATTTT. Encoded protein: CASSLGTGWTDTQYF.

This clone counts as medium-sized. The chain employs TRBV4-3 and TRBJ1-1; D is ambiguous. This CDR3 spans 15 amino acids. V was shortened by 1 base and J by 4 bases, with 13 bases between the two germline ends. In germline, CDR1 is LGHNA, CDR2 YSLEER. CDR3 in amino acids: CASSQGADAGTEAFF. The CDR3 DNA reads TGCGCCAGCAGCCAAGGGGCAGATGCGGGCACTGAAGCTTTCTTT.

The chain is built from TRBV5-1 and TRBJ1-1; 7 bases map to TRBD1. V lost 0 bases and J lost 1; bases outside the gene matches: 9. This CDR3 contains 17 residues. The V gene's germline CDR1 is SGHRS and CDR2 YFSETQ. CDR3 region: CASSLGLRQGRNTEAFF. CDR3 nucleotides: TGCGCCAGCAGCTTGGGATTGAGACAGGGCAGGAACACTGAAGCTTTCTTT.

V gene TRBV5-8 combines with J gene TRBJ1-3; the D gene is possibly TRBD1 (6 bases). Trimming removed 4 bases at V and 0 bases at J, with 14 bases between. Per the germline V gene, CDR1 is SGHTS and CDR2 is YDEGEE. CDR3 size: 16 residues. The CDR3 bases are TGTGCCAGCAGCCGAAGGACAGTCTTCTCTGGAAACACCATATATTTT. As protein: CASSRRTVFSGNTIYF.

The chain carries TRBV7-8 and TRBJ1-1; D is uncertain. The CDR3 loop spans 13 amino acids. Per germline, CDR1 SGHVS and CDR2 FQNEAQ. The V end lost 5 bases, the J end lost 4 bases, and 11 bases lay between the germline ends. Here the CDR3 reads CASSPAEITEAFF. DNA for the CDR3: TGTGCCAGCAGCCCAGCAGAGATCACTGAAGCTTTCTTT. The complete variable domain, with remaining parts taken from reference TRBV7-8 and TRBJ1-1, reads GAGVSQSPRYKVAKRGQDVALRCDPISGHVSLFWYQQALGQGPEFLTYFQNEAQLDKSGLPSDRFFAERPEGSVSTLKIQRTQQEDSAVYLCASSPAEITEAFFGQGTRLTVV.

V is TRBV4-2 and J is TRBJ1-5; D call uncertain. Trimming stripped 0 bases from V and 8 bases from J, with 11 bases between. Germline assignment: CDR1 LGHNA and CDR2 YNFKEQ. This CDR3 region has 14 residues. The CDR3 sequence: CASSQEMEREPQHF. CDR3 in DNA: TGTGCCAGCAGCCAAGAGATGGAGAGGGAGCCCCAGCATTTT.

The rearrangement uses TRBV18 and TRBJ2-1; D is unclear. Germline V gene sequence: CDR1 KGHSH, CDR2 LQKENI. CDR3 size: 15 residues. V was shortened by 3 bases and J by 4 bases, with 13 bases between the two germline ends. The CDR3 protein is CASSPLGFWYNEQFF. The CDR3 DNA is TGTGCCAGCTCACCGCTAGGATTTTGGTACAATGAGCAGTTCTTC.

The table lists this clone with a few counts. This rearrangement joins TRBV5-1 to TRBJ2-7; TRBD2 is a possible D gene (5 bases). Germline values: CDR1 SGHRS, CDR2 YFSETQ. Trimming cost V 3 bases and J 3 bases, with 13 bases left between them. The CDR3 is 14 residues long. In nucleotides, the CDR3 is TGCGCCAGCAGCTCCTTCGGGGTTTTCTACGAGCAGTACTTC. Translated, it gives CASSSFGVFYEQYF. The full variable domain, with the rest looked up from reference TRBV5-1 and TRBJ2-7, is KAGVTQTPRYLIKTRGQQVTLSCSPISGHRSVSWYQQTPGQGLQFLFEYFSETQRNKGNFPGRFSGRQFSNSRSEMNVSTLELGDSALYLCASSSFGVFYEQYFGPGTRLTVT.

The chain employs TRBV30 and TRBJ1-2, with TRBD1 as a possible D gene (6 bases). CDR3 length: 14 residues. The V gene lost 3 bases and the J gene lost 1 base, with 12 bases spanning the gap. Germline CDR1 and CDR2: GTSNPN and SVGIG (reference sequence). Here the CDR3 DNA reads TGTGCCTGGAGGGAGACAGGAAATAACTATGGCTACACCTTC. Translating gives CAWRETGNNYGYTF.

The CDR3 sequence is CASSIPQGSTDTQYF. The DNA for the CDR3 is TGTGCCAGCAGCATACCACAGGGCTCCACAGATACGCAGTATTTT. This sequence joins TRBV7-9 and TRBJ2-3; TRBD1 is a possible D gene (6 bases). Trimming took 5 bases from V and 2 from J, leaving 14 bases between them. The CDR3 loop spans 15 amino acids. The germline CDR1 and CDR2 sequences are SEHNR and FQNEAQ (reference sequence).

The chain recombines TRBV5-1 with TRBJ2-3, with TRBD1 identical over 8 bases. V shed 4 bases, J shed 0 bases, and the junction held 4 bases outside the gene matches. The CDR3 extends over 15 amino acids. The V gene's germline CDR1 is SGHRS and CDR2 YFSETQ. The CDR3 sequence is CASSLDRASTDTQYF. The CDR3, as DNA: TGCGCCAGCAGCCTGGACAGGGCTAGCACAGATACGCAGTATTTT.

The chain combines TRBV13 with TRBJ2-7, with D uncertain. CDR1 and CDR2 from the germline V gene are PRHDT and FYEKMQ (reference sequence). The CDR3 contains 14 residues. The V and J ends lost 2 bases and 6 bases respectively, with 14 bases between them. The CDR3 coding sequence is TGTGCCAGCAGCTTACGTCCGGCCCCGACCGAGCAGTACTTC. Translated, it gives CASSLRPAPTEQYF.

The chain is built from TRBV30 and TRBJ1-5; 9 bases match TRBD1. The germline V gene encodes CDR1 GTSNPN and CDR2 SVGIG (reference sequence). V trimming: 1 base; J trimming: 0 bases; junction bases outside the gene matches: 4. This CDR3 has 16 amino acids. CDR3 nucleotides: TGTGCCTGGAGTGGTGGGACAGGGTATAGCAATCAGCCCCAGCATTTT. Translating gives CAWSGGTGYSNQPQHF.

The V and J genes are TRBV9 and TRBJ2-7; no definite D call. CDR1 is SGDLS, CDR2 YYNGEE, per germline. Trimming pared 4 bases from V and 3 bases from J, leaving 8 bases between. This CDR3 has 12 amino acids. CDR3 DNA: TGTGCCAGCAGCTCCGACGGCTACGAGCAGTACTTC. This sequence encodes CASSSDGYEQYF.

This clone was seen a few times. The rearrangement joins TRBV5-1 to TRBJ2-7; the D is unclear. V was shortened by 0 bases and J by 6 bases, with 10 bases between the two germline ends. Looked up from germline, CDR1 is SGHRS and CDR2 is YFSETQ. The CDR3 is made up of 13 amino acids. CDR3 protein: CASSLEVFSEQYF. As DNA, the CDR3 is TGCGCCAGCAGCTTGGAAGTTTTCTCCGAGCAGTACTTC. Using reference TRBV5-1 and TRBJ2-7 for the parts outside the CDR3, the full variable domain is KAGVTQTPRYLIKTRGQQVTLSCSPISGHRSVSWYQQTPGQGLQFLFEYFSETQRNKGNFPGRFSGRQFSNSRSEMNVSTLELGDSALYLCASSLEVFSEQYFGPGTRLTVT.

This rearrangement joins TRBV6-6 to TRBJ2-7; TRBD1 matches at 8 bases. V lost 5 bases, J lost 4 bases, and 7 bases stayed unmatched. There are 14 residues in the CDR3. CDR1 and CDR2 (germline): MNHNY, SVGAGI (reference sequence). CDR3 bases: TGTGCCAGCAGTGCCGACAGGGGTCATTACGAGCAGTACTTC. Protein: CASSADRGHYEQYF.

This clone was counted only a few times. The rearrangement links TRBV5-4 to TRBJ2-7, with D unclear. The CDR3 has 14 amino acids. The ends were cut back, 2 bases at V and 3 bases at J, with 12 bases in the middle. Germline loops: CDR1 SGHNT, CDR2 YYREEE (reference sequence). As DNA, the CDR3 is TGTGCCAGCAGCTTAGATGCTATGGTCTACGAGCAGTACTTC. As protein: CASSLDAMVYEQYF.